This T cell receptor (beta chain) derives from a study of blood T cell repertoires in COVID-19. Study summary: Specimens from acute and convalescent COVID-19 originated in the United States, Italy and Spain. T cells, B-cell-depleted T cells, or PBMCs provided the cDNA or gDNA that served as material.

As originally analysed: For nucleated cells, counts were estimated from reference gene primer amplification. The assay was immunoSEQ multiplex PCR, and TCRdb's table has in-frame clones only and misses some. Clone size and V and J calls were adopted from that table, with D and trimming inferred from the DNA. The sample carries fewer than 150,000 clones, about 90% recorded once. The specimen sequenced was peripheral blood. This clonotype was obtained from a man in his forties or fifties with active or convalescent COVID-19.

CDR3: CASNRDSTDTQYF. The CDR3 DNA sequence: TGTGCCAGCAACAGAGATAGCACAGATACGCAGTATTTT. The chain links TRBV9 to TRBJ2-3, with D uncertain. The V gene lost 6 bases and the J gene lost 0 bases, with 8 bases spanning the gap. Germline CDR1 is SGDLS and CDR2 is YYNGEE. The CDR3 is 13 amino acids.